Sequencing of this TCR beta chain was carried out in a study of blood T cell repertoires in COVID-19. In germline, CDR1 is LNHDA, CDR2 SQIVND (reference sequence). This CDR3 comprises 15 residues. After removal of 7 bases from V and 5 bases from J, the junction contained 11 bases not matched to a gene. Under the authors' procedure: Reference gene primers were amplified, and this amplification served to estimate nucleated cell counts. The method was immunoSEQ multiplex PCR; TCRdb's version includes in-frame clones alone and lacks a portion of them. V and J calls and clone size are given by that table; D and trimming were obtained from the DNA. The sample lists 120,000 or so clones; approximately 90% were seen once.

The sequence was obtained from a man in his forties or fifties with acute or convalescent COVID-19. Sequencing was carried out using peripheral blood. The chain uses TRBV19 and TRBJ1-5; 7 positions agree with TRBD1. The CDR3: CASTGQIGRDQPQHF. CDR3 nucleotide sequence: TGTGCCAGTACGGGACAGATTGGAAGGGATCAGCCCCAGCATTTT.